The 28 T cell receptor beta chains below were found in one sample sequenced in a study of regulatory T cells in long-lasting Graves disease. Arm-PCR with iRepertoire HTBI primers amplified the CDR3 regions for these TCR beta libraries. TCRdb analysed the multiplex PCR reads with MiXCR anew, one entry per CDR3 protein. The table shows fewer than 400,000 distinct CDR3 sequences, with about 20% occurring only once. The time point denotes: newly diagnosed GD, antithyroid drugs for less than 3 months. PBMC RNA was the source of the TCR library. Material: peripheral blood mononuclear cells (PBMCs), obtained at new diagnosis, from a patient treated with antithyroid drugs. The source is a female donor with Graves disease.

This clonotype was counted at least ten times. The V gene is TRBV7-8, the J gene TRBJ2-1, with 10 positions matching TRBD2. Germline CDR1 and CDR2: SGHVS and FQNEAQ. J gave up 4 bases and V 2 bases, and 5 bases lay outside the gene matches. The CDR3 has 16 residues. DNA for the CDR3: TGTGCCAGCAGCTTAACCCCTAGCGGGAGATACAATGAGCAGTTCTTC. Translating it yields CASSLTPSGRYNEQFF.

The table lists this clonotype with many counts. V usage is TRBV5-4 and J usage is TRBJ2-1, with D maybe TRBD2 (5 bases). Trimming took 0 bases from V and 7 from J, leaving 11 bases between them. CDR3 length: 14 amino acids. Germline CDR1 and CDR2: SGHNT and YYREEE (reference sequence). The DNA of the CDR3 is TGTGCCAGCAGCTTGGTTAGCGCGAGGAATGAGCAGTTCTTC. Translation: CASSLVSARNEQFF.

In regard to this clonotype: One base away lies a much larger clone, so this may be a sequencing read error. This CDR3 is CASELVGQETQFF. CDR3 nucleotide sequence: TGCGCCTCGGAACTAGTGGGGCAAGAGACCCAGTTCTTC. The chain is built from TRBV12-3 or TRBV12-4 and TRBJ2-1; the D call may be TRBD1 or TRBD2 (5 bases each). This CDR3 has 13 residues.

The sample holds many counts of this clonotype. The chain has TRBV12-3 or TRBV12-4 and TRBJ1-1; possible D gene TRBD1, 5 bases. This CDR3 comprises 13 residues. The V end lost 4 bases, the J end lost 5 bases, and 11 bases lay between the germline ends. The CDR3 DNA reads as TGTGCCAGCAGTTCGTCGGGGGGAACTGAAGCTTTCTTT. It yields the protein CASSSSGGTEAFF.

The chain is built from TRBV7-9 and TRBJ2-5; 9 bases map to TRBD2. V shed 6 bases, J shed 2 bases, and the junction held 7 bases outside the gene matches. The CDR3 runs to 15 residues. Germline V gene data show CDR1 as SEHNR and CDR2 as FQNEAQ (reference sequence). CDR3 in DNA: TGTGCCAGCAGTCTGAGCGGGAGGACACAAGAGACCCAGTACTTC. As protein: CASSLSGRTQETQYF. The full variable domain, completed using reference TRBV7-9 and TRBJ2-5, is DTGVSQNPRHKITKRGQNVTFRCDPISEHNRLYWYRQTLGQGPEFLTYFQNEAQLEKSRLLSDRFSAERPKGSFSTLEIQRTEQGDSAMYLCASSLSGRTQETQYFGPGTRLLVL.

The chain joins TRBV24-1 to TRBJ2-3; D ambiguous. This CDR3 comprises 14 residues. Looked up from germline, CDR1 is KGHDR and CDR2 is SFDVKD. V dropped 4 bases and J dropped 2 bases, with 9 bases sitting between them. The CDR3 spells CATSDQIDTDTQYF. In DNA, the CDR3 is TGTGCCACCAGTGACCAGATCGACACAGATACGCAGTATTTT.

This clonotype appeared many times. The gene calls are TRBV5-1 and TRBJ1-4, with unresolved D. V was shortened by 4 bases and J by 5 bases, with 9 bases between the two germline ends. There are 13 residues in the CDR3. Germline CDR1 and CDR2: SGHRS and YFSETQ. The chain's CDR3 is CASSHRSNEKLFF. CDR3 nucleotides: TGCGCCAGCAGCCATCGCAGCAATGAAAAACTGTTTTTT.

This clonotype was seen at least ten times. This rearrangement joins TRBV2 to TRBJ2-3; 7 bases align to TRBD2. Germline-derived CDR1 and CDR2 are SNHLY and FYNNEI. V was clipped by 8 bases and J by 6 bases; unmatched bases: 8. CDR3 length: 13 amino acids. CDR3 protein: CASEGLGGDTQYF. CDR3 DNA: TGTGCCAGCGAAGGACTAGGTGGTGATACGCAGTATTTT.

This clonotype has ten or more counts. The rearrangement links TRBV20-1 to TRBJ2-2; D tentatively reads TRBD1 or TRBD2 (6 bases each). The CDR3 length is 14 residues. V dropped 3 bases and J dropped 1 base, with 9 bases sitting between them. Germline V gene data show CDR1 as DFQATT and CDR2 as SNEGSKA (reference sequence). The CDR3 region is CSARKGGNTGELFF. The CDR3 nucleotides are TGCAGTGCTAGGAAGGGGGGGAACACCGGGGAGCTGTTTTTT.

This clonotype appeared many times. The V and J genes are TRBV7-8 and TRBJ2-1; 15 bases agree with TRBD2. This CDR3 spans 20 amino acids. The J segment lost 7 bases and the V segment lost 4 bases, leaving 17 bases of the junction unmatched. Per the germline V gene, CDR1 is SGHVS and CDR2 is FQNEAQ. DNA of the CDR3: TGTGCCAGCAGCTACAGCTATAGGACTAGCGGGAGGGCCAGGGGGAATGAGCAGTTCTTC. Encoded protein: CASSYSYRTSGRARGNEQFF.

Many counts were recorded for this clonotype. The rearrangement uses TRBV11-2 and TRBJ2-1, with unresolved D. Germline V lookup: CDR1 SGHAT, CDR2 FQNNGV. The CDR3 covers 12 residues. Trimming shortened V by 1 base and J by 6 bases, and 4 bases separated the two germline ends. CDR3 in amino acids: CASSLVVNEQFF. The CDR3 coding sequence is TGTGCCAGCAGCTTAGTGGTCAATGAGCAGTTCTTC.

V is TRBV27 and J is TRBJ2-1; possible D gene TRBD2, 5 bases. The length of the CDR3 is 19 residues. The V end lost 2 bases, the J end lost 3 bases, and 23 bases lay between the germline ends. The V gene's germline CDR1 is MNHEY and CDR2 SMNVEV (reference sequence). CDR3 loop: CASSLRLDSGPLYYNEQFF. For the CDR3, the DNA is TGTGCCAGCAGTTTAAGATTGGACTCTGGCCCCCTCTACTACAATGAGCAGTTCTTC.

There are a few counts of this clonotype. The chain combines TRBV30 with TRBJ2-7; 15 bases are a match to TRBD2. The trim removed 5 bases at V and 7 bases at J, leaving 12 bases unmatched. The CDR3 has 16 amino acids. Germline CDR1 is GTSNPN and CDR2 is SVGIG (reference sequence). CDR3 nucleotides: TGTGCCTGGGCCCGCGGACTAGCGGGAGGGCCCGGAGAGCAGTACTTC. Translating it yields CAWARGLAGGPGEQYF.

The chain combines TRBV5-6 with TRBJ2-2; 7 positions match TRBD1. The CDR3 consists of 15 residues. J was trimmed by 1 base and V by 4 bases; bases with no gene match: 4. CDR1 and CDR2 from the germline V gene are SGHDT and YYEEEE. CDR3 bases: TGTGCCAGCAGCATCCGGGACAGGAACACCGGGGAGCTGTTTTTT. Amino acid sequence: CASSIRDRNTGELFF. Supplemented by reference TRBV5-6 and TRBJ2-2, the full variable domain reads DAGVTQSPTHLIKTRGQQVTLRCSPKSGHDTVSWYQQALGQGPQFIFQYYEEEERQRGNFPDRFSGHQFPNYSSELNVNALLLGDSALYLCASSIRDRNTGELFFGEGSRLTVL.

This clonotype was observed at least ten times. The CDR3 sequence: CSARWDTQYF. DNA for the CDR3: TGCAGTGCTAGGTGGGATACGCAGTATTTT. The V and J genes are TRBV20-1 and TRBJ2-3; D is uncertain. Trimming stripped 3 bases from V and 6 bases from J, with 4 bases between. The CDR3 consists of 10 residues. In germline, CDR1 is DFQATT, CDR2 SNEGSKA (reference sequence).

This clonotype was detected many times. This rearrangement joins TRBV28 to TRBJ1-1; D not certain. Germline loops: CDR1 MDHEN, CDR2 SYDVKM. Trimming left V 2 bases short and J 9 bases short, with 19 bases between. This CDR3 spans 15 amino acids. CDR3 sequence (DNA): TGTGCCAGCAGTTTAATGAGGGTCCGTGGTACTAAAGCTTTCTTT. Protein product: CASSLMRVRGTKAFF.

This clonotype showed up just a few times. The CDR3 DNA reads TGCAGTGCTGTGACTAGCGGAGAGCAGTTCTTC. It codes for CSAVTSGEQFF. The chain employs TRBV20-1 and TRBJ2-1; 9 bases align to TRBD2. Germline V gene sequence: CDR1 DFQATT, CDR2 SNEGSKA (reference sequence). Unmatched junction bases numbered 3, after V lost 5 bases and J lost 10 bases. The CDR3 extends over 11 amino acids.

This clonotype has at least ten counts. The chain links TRBV10-3 to TRBJ1-2, with 9 bases matching TRBD1. Trimming removed 2 bases from V and 6 bases from J; junction bases left unmatched: 10. The germline CDR1 and CDR2 sequences are ENHRY and SYGVKD. The CDR3 sequence is 16 residues long. The CDR3 here is CAISELDRGSGDGYTF. Written as DNA, the CDR3 is TGTGCCATCAGTGAGCTGGACAGGGGTTCGGGTGATGGCTACACCTTC.

This clonotype was found a few times. This chain connects TRBV6-1 to TRBJ1-2, with 8 bases matching TRBD1. CDR1 MNHNS and CDR2 SASEGT come from the germline V gene. V shed 7 bases, J shed 6 bases, and the junction held 7 bases outside the gene matches. The CDR3 contains 13 residues. The DNA of the CDR3 is TGTGCCAGCAAGATTCAGGGGGCCCATGGCTACACCTTC. Translated, it gives CASKIQGAHGYTF.

V gene TRBV11-3 combines with J gene TRBJ2-7; 8 bases align to TRBD2. Trimming removed 6 bases from V and 2 bases from J; junction bases left unmatched: 9. The CDR3 covers 15 residues. Germline V lookup: CDR1 SGHNT, CDR2 YENEEA. DNA of the CDR3: TGTGCCAGCAGGGGACTAGTCGATGGAACCTACGAGCAGTACTTC. It codes for CASRGLVDGTYEQYF.

V gene TRBV10-2 combines with J gene TRBJ1-2; D is uncertain. Germline assignment: CDR1 WSHSY and CDR2 SAAADI. Trimming removed 2 bases at V and 6 bases at J, with 13 bases between. CDR3 length: 14 residues. CDR3 sequence: CASSEKGLGDGYTF. The CDR3 DNA reads TGCGCCAGCAGTGAGAAAGGCTTGGGCGATGGCTACACCTTC.

The chain is built from TRBV11-3 and TRBJ2-1; tentatively, D is TRBD2 (6 bases). The CDR3 extends over 15 amino acids. Germline CDR1 SGHNT, CDR2 YENEEA. The V gene lost 6 bases and the J gene lost 4 bases, with 16 bases spanning the gap. The CDR3 here is CASRPWGGTYNEQFF. CDR3 nucleotide sequence: TGTGCCAGCAGACCCTGGGGCGGGACGTACAATGAGCAGTTCTTC.

The chain recombines TRBV19 with TRBJ2-5; D may match TRBD1 or TRBD2 (5 bases each). V lost 4 bases and J lost 3, with 12 bases in between. CDR3 length: 14 amino acids. Germline CDR1 LNHDA, CDR2 SQIVND (reference sequence). DNA of the CDR3: TGTGCCAGTAGTAACTTCGGGGCTGAAGAGACCCAGTACTTC. Amino acids: CASSNFGAEETQYF.

This chain connects TRBV2 to TRBJ2-5, with TRBD2 matching over 10 bases. The J call may be in error: the DNA end matches TRBJ2-1 better. The CDR3 is 15 amino acids. In germline, CDR1 is SNHLY, CDR2 FYNNEI. This chain's CDR3 is CASSEWLAGDNEQFF. The CDR3 nucleotides read TGTGCCAGCAGTGAATGGCTAGCGGGAGACAATGAGCAGTTCTTC.

The J gene is TRBJ2-3, the V gene TRBV19, with a weak D call TRBD2 (5 bases). This CDR3 region has 14 residues. V was trimmed by 5 bases and J by 8 bases, leaving 17 bases between them. CDR1 LNHDA and CDR2 SQIVND come from the germline V gene (reference sequence). CDR3 sequence (DNA): TGTGCCAGTAGTTGGCGAGCGGTTCCAGGTACGCAGTATTTT. Translating gives CASSWRAVPGTQYF.

Comment on this clonotype: Sequence at one end of the junction differs from germline and may be a read error. The chain combines TRBV11-3 with TRBJ2-3; 9 nucleotides agree with TRBD2. Per the germline V gene, CDR1 is SGHNT and CDR2 is YENEEA. This CDR3 region has 16 residues. This CDR3 is CASILDEAGGPFTQYF. The CDR3 nucleotides read TGTGCTAGCATCTTAGATGAGGCGGGAGGGCCGTTTACGCAGTATTTT.

In this sample, this clonotype turned up many times. The rearrangement joins TRBV11-3 to TRBJ1-2, with D uncertain. Germline V gene sequence: CDR1 SGHNT, CDR2 YENEEA. Trimming cost V 5 bases and J 7 bases, with 14 bases left between them. This CDR3 has 13 residues. The DNA for the CDR3 is TGTGCCAGCAGCCCGACCGTTGGAGGTGGCTACACCTTC. Translated: CASSPTVGGGYTF.

This clonotype was seen ten or more times. The chain employs TRBV3-1 and TRBJ1-1; D not resolved. The CDR3 sequence is 13 residues long. V lost 4 bases to trimming and J lost 2 bases, with 8 bases between them. Germline CDR1 is LGHDT and CDR2 is YNNKEL (reference sequence). Here the CDR3 reads CASSPGANTEAFF. Here the CDR3 DNA reads TGTGCCAGCAGCCCGGGAGCAAACACTGAAGCTTTCTTT.